The TCR beta chain under discussion was sequenced for a study of vaccination and CD4 T cells after COVID-19. Across the whole study: Convalescent patients gave post-COVID blood a median about 100 days post-diagnosis, range 35 to 161.

This clonotype was counted only a few times. Its antigen is not identified. The V end lost 0 bases, the J end lost 3 bases, and 15 bases lay between the germline ends. The germline gives CDR1 SGHAT, CDR2 FQNNGV. This CDR3 has 16 residues. The sample's treatment: approximately 9-day PBMC culture with coronavirus spike peptide pools or control peptides (ViraFEST assay). Cultured CD4+ T cells had their DNA profiled by the Oncomine TCR Beta short-read assay. TCRdb re-derived calls from the PCR reads in MiXCR, one entry per CDR3 protein. The sample consists of about 20,000 distinct CDR3 sequences, around 50% of them appearing once.

The chain couples TRBV11-2 to TRBJ2-7; D perhaps matches TRBD2 (6 bases). Sequencing input: CD4+ T cells from blood, cultured in vitro. This TCR was sampled from a human donor who had recovered from COVID-19. This CDR3 is CASSLDSGDFHYEQYF. The DNA for the CDR3 is TGTGCCAGCAGCTTAGATTCGGGGGACTTCCACTACGAGCAGTACTTC.